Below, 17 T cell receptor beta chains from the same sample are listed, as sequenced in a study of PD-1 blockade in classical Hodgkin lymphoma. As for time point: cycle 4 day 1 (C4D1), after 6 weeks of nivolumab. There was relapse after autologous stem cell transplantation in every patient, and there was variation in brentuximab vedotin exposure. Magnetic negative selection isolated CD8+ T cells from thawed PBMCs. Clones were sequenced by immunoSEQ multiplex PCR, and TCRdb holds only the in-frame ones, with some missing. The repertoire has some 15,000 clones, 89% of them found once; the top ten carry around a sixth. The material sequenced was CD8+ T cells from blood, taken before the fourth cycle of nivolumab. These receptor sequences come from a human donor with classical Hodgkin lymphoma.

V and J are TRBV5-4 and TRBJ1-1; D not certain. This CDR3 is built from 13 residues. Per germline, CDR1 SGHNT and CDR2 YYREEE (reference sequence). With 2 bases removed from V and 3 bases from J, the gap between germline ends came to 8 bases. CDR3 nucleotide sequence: TGTGCCAGCAGCTTCGGGGAGGACACTGAAGCTTTCTTT. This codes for CASSFGEDTEAFF. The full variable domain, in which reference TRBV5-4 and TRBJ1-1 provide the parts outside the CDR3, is ETGVTQSPTHLIKTRGQQVTLRCSSQSGHNTVSWYQQALGQGPQFIFQYYREEENGRGNFPPRFSGLQFPNYSSELNVNALELDDSALYLCASSFGEDTEAFFGQGTRLTVV.

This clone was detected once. This CDR3 reads CASTELAGVYNEQFF. The CDR3 coding sequence is TGTGCCAGCACCGAACTAGCGGGTGTCTACAATGAGCAGTTCTTC. This chain joins TRBV27 and TRBJ2-1; 9 bases map to TRBD2. Germline V gene sequence: CDR1 MNHEY, CDR2 SMNVEV (reference sequence). The CDR3 contains 15 residues. V dropped 7 bases and J dropped 3; count of bases not matched to a gene: 7.

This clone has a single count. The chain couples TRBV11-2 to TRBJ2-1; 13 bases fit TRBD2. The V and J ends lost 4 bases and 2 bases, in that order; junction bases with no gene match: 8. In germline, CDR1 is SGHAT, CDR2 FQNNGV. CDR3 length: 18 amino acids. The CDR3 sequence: CASSSTYGLAGAYNEQFF. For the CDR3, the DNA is TGTGCCAGCAGCTCGACCTATGGACTAGCGGGGGCCTACAATGAGCAGTTCTTC.

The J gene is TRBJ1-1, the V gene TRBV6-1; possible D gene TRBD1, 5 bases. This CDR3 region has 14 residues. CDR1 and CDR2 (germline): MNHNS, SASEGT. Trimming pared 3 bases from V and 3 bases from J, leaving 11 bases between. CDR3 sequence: CASSDGWGYTEAFF. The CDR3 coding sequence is TGTGCCAGCAGTGACGGTTGGGGGTACACTGAAGCTTTCTTT.

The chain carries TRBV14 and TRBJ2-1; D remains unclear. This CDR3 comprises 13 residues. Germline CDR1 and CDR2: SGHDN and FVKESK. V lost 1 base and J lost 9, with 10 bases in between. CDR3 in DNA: TGTGCCAGCAGCCAAGCAAGCAGTGCTGAGCAGTTCTTC. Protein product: CASSQASSAEQFF. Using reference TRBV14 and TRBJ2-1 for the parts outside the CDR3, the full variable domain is EAGVTQFPSHSVIEKGQTVTLRCDPISGHDNLYWYRRVMGKEIKFLLHFVKESKQDESGMPNNRFLAERTGGTYSTLKVQPAELEDSGVYFCASSQASSAEQFFGPGTRLTVL.

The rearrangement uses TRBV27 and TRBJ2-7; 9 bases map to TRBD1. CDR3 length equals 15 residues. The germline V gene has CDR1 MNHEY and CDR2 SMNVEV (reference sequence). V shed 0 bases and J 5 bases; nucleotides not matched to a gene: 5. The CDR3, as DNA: TGTGCCAGCAGTTTATCGGGACAGGGATTCAACGAGCAGTACTTC. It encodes CASSLSGQGFNEQYF.

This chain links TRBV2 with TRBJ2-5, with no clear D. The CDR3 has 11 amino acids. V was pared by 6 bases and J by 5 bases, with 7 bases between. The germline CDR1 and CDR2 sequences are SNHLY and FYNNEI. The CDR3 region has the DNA TGTGCCAGCAGATGGCGCGAGACCCAGTACTTC. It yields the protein CASRWRETQYF.

The CDR3 bases are TGTGCCAGCAGCTTAAAGCGGGAGGGCCAGCACGAGCAGTACTTC. Protein sequence: CASSLKREGQHEQYF. This chain connects TRBV7-3 to TRBJ2-7, with TRBD2 matching over 10 bases. The V gene's germline CDR1 is SGHTA and CDR2 FQGTGA. The CDR3 sequence is 15 residues long. V was pared by 1 base and J by 5 bases, with 5 bases of the junction left unmatched.

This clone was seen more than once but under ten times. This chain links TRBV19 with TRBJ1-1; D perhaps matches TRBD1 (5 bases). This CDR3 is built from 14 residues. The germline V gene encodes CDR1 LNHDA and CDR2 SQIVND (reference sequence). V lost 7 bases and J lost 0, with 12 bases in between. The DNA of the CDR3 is TGTGCCAGTACCCGACCGGACATGAACACTGAAGCTTTCTTT. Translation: CASTRPDMNTEAFF.

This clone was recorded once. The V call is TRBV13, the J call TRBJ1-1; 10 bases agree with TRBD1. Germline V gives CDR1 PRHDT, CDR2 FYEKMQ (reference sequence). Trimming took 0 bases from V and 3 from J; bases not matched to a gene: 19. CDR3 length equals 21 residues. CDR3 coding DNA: TGTGCCAGCAGCTTAGGCCGCCGCCAGCCGGGGGACAGGGGTTTGGACACTGAAGCTTTCTTT. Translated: CASSLGRRQPGDRGLDTEAFF.

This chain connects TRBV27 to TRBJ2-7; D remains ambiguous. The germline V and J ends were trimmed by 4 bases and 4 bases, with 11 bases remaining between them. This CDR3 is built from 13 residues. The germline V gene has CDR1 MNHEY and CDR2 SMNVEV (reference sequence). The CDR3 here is CASSSSPRYEQYF. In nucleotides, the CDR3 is TGTGCCAGCAGTTCTTCCCCTAGGTACGAGCAGTACTTC.

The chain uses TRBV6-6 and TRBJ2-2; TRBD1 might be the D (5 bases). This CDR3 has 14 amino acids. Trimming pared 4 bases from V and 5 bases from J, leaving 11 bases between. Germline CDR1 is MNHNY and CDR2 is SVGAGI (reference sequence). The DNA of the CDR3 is TGTGCCAGCAGTTCCTCGACAGTTACCGGGGAGCTGTTTTTT. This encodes CASSSSTVTGELFF.

CDR3 DNA sequence: TGTGCCAGCAGTAGGACCCGACAGCCCTACGAGCAGTACTTC. Translated, it gives CASSRTRQPYEQYF. V gene TRBV6-5 combines with J gene TRBJ2-7, with D tentatively TRBD1 (5 bases). The CDR3 contains 14 residues. Germline CDR1 reads MNHEY; CDR2 reads SVGAGI. The ends were cut back, 5 bases at V and 2 bases at J, with 13 bases in the middle.

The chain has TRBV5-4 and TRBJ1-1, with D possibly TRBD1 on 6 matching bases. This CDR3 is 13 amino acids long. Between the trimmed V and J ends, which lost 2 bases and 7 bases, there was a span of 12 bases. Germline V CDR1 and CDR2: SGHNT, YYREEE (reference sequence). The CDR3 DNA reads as TGTGCCAGCAGCTTCCGAAGGGGGAGTGAAGCTTTCTTT. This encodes CASSFRRGSEAFF.

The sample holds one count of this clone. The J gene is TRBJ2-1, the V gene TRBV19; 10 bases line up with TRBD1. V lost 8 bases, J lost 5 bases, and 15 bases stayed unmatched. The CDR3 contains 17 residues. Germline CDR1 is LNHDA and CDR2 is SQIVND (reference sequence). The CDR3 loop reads CASSYRADRGPHNEQFF. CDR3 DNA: TGTGCCAGTTCCTATCGGGCCGACAGGGGGCCACACAATGAGCAGTTCTTC.

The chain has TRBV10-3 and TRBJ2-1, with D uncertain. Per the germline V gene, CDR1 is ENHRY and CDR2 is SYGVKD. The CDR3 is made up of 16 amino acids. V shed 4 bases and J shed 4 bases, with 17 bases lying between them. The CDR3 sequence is CAISAYLTEPYNEQFF. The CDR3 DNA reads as TGTGCCATCAGTGCTTATCTAACTGAGCCTTACAATGAGCAGTTCTTC.

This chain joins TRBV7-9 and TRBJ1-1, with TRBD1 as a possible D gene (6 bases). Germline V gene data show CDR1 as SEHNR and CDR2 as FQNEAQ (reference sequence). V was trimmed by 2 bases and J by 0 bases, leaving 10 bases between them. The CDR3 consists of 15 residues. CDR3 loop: CASSLHQGLNTEAFF. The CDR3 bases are TGTGCCAGCAGCTTACATCAGGGGCTGAACACTGAAGCTTTCTTT.